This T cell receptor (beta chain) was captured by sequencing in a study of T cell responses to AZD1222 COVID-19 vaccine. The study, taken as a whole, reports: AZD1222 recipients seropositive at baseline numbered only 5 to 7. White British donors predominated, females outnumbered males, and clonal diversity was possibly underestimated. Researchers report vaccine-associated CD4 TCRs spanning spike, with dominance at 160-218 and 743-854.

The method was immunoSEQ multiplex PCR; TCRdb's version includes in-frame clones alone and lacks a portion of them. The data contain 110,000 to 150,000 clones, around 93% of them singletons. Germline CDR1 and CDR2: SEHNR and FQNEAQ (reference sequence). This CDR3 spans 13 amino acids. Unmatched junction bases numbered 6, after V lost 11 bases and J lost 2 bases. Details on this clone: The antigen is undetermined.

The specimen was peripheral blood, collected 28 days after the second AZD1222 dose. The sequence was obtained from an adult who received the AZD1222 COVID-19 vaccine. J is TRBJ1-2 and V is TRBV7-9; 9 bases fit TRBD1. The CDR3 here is CAGGTGNNYGYTF. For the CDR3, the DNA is TGTGCCGGGGGGACAGGGAACAACTATGGCTACACCTTC.